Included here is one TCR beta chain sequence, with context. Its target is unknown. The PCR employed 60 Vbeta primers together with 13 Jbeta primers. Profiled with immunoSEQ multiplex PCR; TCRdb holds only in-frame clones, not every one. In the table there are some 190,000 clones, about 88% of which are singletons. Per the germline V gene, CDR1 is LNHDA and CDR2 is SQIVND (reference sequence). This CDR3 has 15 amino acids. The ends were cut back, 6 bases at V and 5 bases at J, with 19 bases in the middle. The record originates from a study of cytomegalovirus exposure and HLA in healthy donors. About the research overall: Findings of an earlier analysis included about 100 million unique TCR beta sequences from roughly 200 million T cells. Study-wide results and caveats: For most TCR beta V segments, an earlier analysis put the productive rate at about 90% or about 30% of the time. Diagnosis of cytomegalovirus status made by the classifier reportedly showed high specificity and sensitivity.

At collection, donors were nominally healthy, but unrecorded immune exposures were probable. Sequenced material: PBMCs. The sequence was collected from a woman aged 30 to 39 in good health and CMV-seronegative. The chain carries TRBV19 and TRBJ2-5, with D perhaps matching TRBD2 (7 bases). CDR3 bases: TGTGCCAGTAGCGAAGTAGGGGGGGTCTGGGAGACCCAGTACTTC. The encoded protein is CASSEVGGVWETQYF.